This T cell receptor (beta chain) is from a study of blood T cell repertoires in COVID-19 (TCRdb year 2020). As for the study more broadly: The collaborator samples originated in the United States, Italy and Spain and spanned the acute and convalescent phases of COVID-19. The prospective study material was composed of cDNA or gDNA derived from T cells, B-cell-depleted T cells, or PBMCs. Subjects who had been exposed to COVID-19, were actively infected with it, or had recovered from it provided the deeply sampled blood TCRbeta repertoires that made up the dataset. The repertoires were released in a freely available public database meant as a resource for research on the immune response to SARS-CoV-2. Samples came from the ongoing ImmuneRACE study (first 160 participants) plus 1,254 subjects from 6 global collaborators. Nearly every sample came with metadata listing a de-identified subject ID, COVID-19 status, age in years and sex. Where available, HLA class I and class II types were obtained from metadata supplied by the sample provider rather than from assay-based typing.

TCRbeta CDR3 regions were amplified from genomic DNA using the immunoSEQ Assay, a bias-controlled multiplex PCR. In the original analysis: The number of nucleated cells in each sample was estimated by amplification of reference gene primers within the assay. To quantify the absolute abundance of each unique TCRbeta CDR3 rearrangement, sequence reads were collapsed and filtered. Productive Simpson clonality was computed per sample as the square root of Simpson's diversity index over productive rearrangements. TCRdb stores this immuneACCESS table with in-frame sequences only. Part of the clones is absent; in the studies checked, under half of the shortfall reflects unresolved V genes, and no reason is known for the rest. The DNA was the basis for D and trimming; V, J and clone size are from that table. The sample records fewer than 400,000 clones, roughly nine tenths of which are singletons. The top ten constitute 3.9% of the sample.

For this chain, trimming is 4 bases at the V end and 1 base at the J end, and the number of junction bases without a gene match is 10. From its cysteine to its phenylalanine, the CDR3 spans 18 amino acids. The CDR3 DNA has 54 bases and is translated from base 1. For CDR1 and CDR2, the germline V gene lists SGDLS and YYNGEE. Here is what the overall study found, with its caveats: How much clinical and demographic metadata was included differed by source and by participant, and the metadata was provided uncurated.

Enrolling through a virtual design, the prospective study's participants ranged in age from roughly 18 to 95 years and lived across approximately 25 United States geographic areas. To assign participants to cohorts, the prospective study relied on clinical history that participants themselves reported in a screening survey and a study questionnaire. Exposed participants had been in contact with someone with a PCR-confirmed or clinician-diagnosed COVID-19 case within 2 weeks of study entry. Each participant in the prospective study had whole blood, serum and a nasopharyngeal or oropharyngeal swab collected by mobile phlebotomists. Over a roughly 2-month period, participants in the prospective study had the option of providing additional blood draws and questionnaires. Prospective study blood samples were shipped either frozen or at room temperature before DNA extraction. A note on this clone: Its antigen is unknown. No base quality information exists; no much larger clone differs at one position.

Sequences were obtained from PBMCs or T cells enriched from blood (not recorded which). The clonotype was recovered from a woman younger than 45 who had been exposed to COVID-19. Here the chain combines TRBV9 and TRBJ2-4, with 11 bases in between that match TRBD2. The CDR3 region: CASSPPGASGGAKNIQYF. The DNA is TGTGCCAGCAGCCCTCCGGGCGCTAGCGGGGGGGCCAAAAACATTCAGTACTTC.